This TCR beta chain was documented in a study of T cell changes during pregnancy in multiple sclerosis. The method was immunoSEQ multiplex PCR; TCRdb's version includes in-frame clones alone and lacks a portion of them. The data contain fewer than 85,000 clones, around 92% of them singletons. Trimming pared 2 bases from V and 4 bases from J, leaving 9 bases between. CDR3 length equals 13 residues. The germline CDR1 and CDR2 sequences are KGHSH and LQKENI. This clonotype was obtained from a female donor with multiple sclerosis, enrolled in a pregnancy study. The chain couples TRBV18 to TRBJ2-7; tentatively, D is TRBD1 (5 bases). The sequencing here drew on peripheral blood, taken before pregnancy. The CDR3 spells CASSPNQGYEQYF. CDR3 bases: TGTGCCAGCTCACCAAACCAGGGTTACGAGCAGTACTTC.